Listed below are T cell receptor beta chains from one sample, sequenced in a study of low-dose radiotherapy and immunotherapy resistance in tumors. Using its own MiXCR run on the reads, TCRdb lists one record per CDR3 protein. In the table there are more than 70,000 distinct CDR3 sequences, 20% to 25% of which are singletons. Sequences were derived from PBMCs, sampled after low-dose radiotherapy plus immunotherapy. These receptor sequences come from a female donor with ovarian cancer. Each CDR3 is given with its conserved first and last residue. D genes are given only for firm matches. Some rows mark clone size as missing; the rest say once, few, many or name a class of expanded clone.

clone size	D gene	J gene	CDR3 length	V gene	CDR3 protein	CDR3 DNA
NA	TRBD1	TRBJ2-1	16	TRBV28	CVSSELGQGAYNEQFF	TGTGTCAGCAGCGAACTTGGACAGGGGGCTTACAATGAGCAGTTCTTC
many	TRBD2	TRBJ2-1	17	TRBV6-2/TRBV6-3	CASSSPGTSRGVGEQFF	TGTGCCAGCAGTTCCCCGGGGACTAGCCGGGGGGTGGGTGAGCAGTTCTTC
few	TRBD2	TRBJ2-1	16	TRBV24-1	CATSDPREGQGNEQFF	TGTGCCACCAGTGATCCCCGGGAGGGCCAAGGGAATGAGCAGTTCTTC
many	NA	TRBJ2-5	16	TRBV11-2	CASSPSGGAPGETQYF	TGTGCCAGCAGCCCGAGCGGAGGGGCTCCGGGAGAGACCCAGTACTTC
NA	NA	TRBJ2-7	11	TRBV10-3	CAISVKNEQYF	TGTGCCATCAGTGTGAAGAACGAGCAGTACTTC
many	NA	TRBJ1-1	12	TRBV29-1	CSYTVLNTEAFF	TGCAGCTATACAGTTCTGAACACTGAAGCTTTCTTT
NA	TRBD1	TRBJ2-1	19	TRBV14	CASSLSGTGRQGTYNEQFF	TGTGCCAGCAGCCTAAGTGGGACAGGGAGGCAAGGGACCTACAATGAGCAGTTCTTC
many	TRBD2	TRBJ2-3	20	TRBV7-2	CASSSPSLAGAHLSTDTQYF	TGTGCCAGCAGCTCCCCCAGCCTAGCGGGGGCCCATCTTAGCACAGATACGCAGTATTTT
many	TRBD2	TRBJ2-1	18	TRBV5-1	CASSLAPSGGSSYNEQFF	TGCGCCAGCAGCTTGGCGCCTAGCGGGGGGAGCTCCTACAATGAGCAGTTCTTC
many	TRBD1	TRBJ1-2	15	TRBV28	CASRSGQDTNYGYTF	TGTGCCAGCAGATCGGGACAGGACACTAACTATGGCTACACCTTC
many	NA	TRBJ1-4	15	TRBV6-6	CASSFPGGSREKLFF	TGTGCCAGCAGTTTCCCCGGGGGGAGCCGGGAAAAACTGTTTTTT
NA	NA	TRBJ1-1	14	TRBV4-2	CASSQDERNTEAFF	TGTGCCAGCAGCCAAGATGAGAGAAACACTGAAGCTTTCTTT
many	NA	TRBJ2-5	15	TRBV10-3	CAISESGGTQETQYF	TGTGCCATCAGTGAGTCCGGCGGAACCCAAGAGACCCAGTACTTC
many	TRBD2	TRBJ2-7	16	TRBV7-6	CASSLAPQAGTYEQYF	TGTGCCAGCAGCTTAGCCCCCCAAGCGGGGACCTACGAGCAGTACTTC
many	TRBD1	TRBJ1-5	15	TRBV28	CASSVQGAPDQPQHF	TGTGCCAGCAGTGTACAGGGGGCACCTGATCAGCCCCAGCATTTT
many	NA	TRBJ2-1	15	TRBV27	CASSFGDKRPAEQFF	TGTGCCAGCAGTTTTGGGGATAAGCGCCCCGCGGAGCAGTTCTTC
many	NA	TRBJ2-7	16	TRBV4-3	CASSQSSPGSPGEQYF	TGCGCCAGCAGCCAATCCTCCCCTGGGTCGCCGGGCGAGCAGTACTTC
many	TRBD2	TRBJ2-3	15	TRBV5-1	CASSFSGRDTDTQYF	TGCGCCAGCAGCTTTAGCGGGAGAGACACAGATACGCAGTATTTT
many	TRBD1	TRBJ1-5	15	TRBV7-2	CASRADRGGGQPQHF	TGTGCCAGCAGGGCTGACAGGGGTGGTGGTCAGCCCCAGCATTTT
many	NA	TRBJ1-1	17	TRBV5-6	CASSLVFGQGPNTEAFF	TGTGCCAGCAGCTTGGTTTTCGGTCAGGGGCCGAACACTGAAGCTTTCTTT
many	NA	TRBJ1-5	19	TRBV19	CASSYPRDVWVGDGEPQHF	TGTGCCAGTAGTTACCCCAGGGATGTGTGGGTCGGCGACGGGGAGCCCCAGCATTTT
many	NA	TRBJ1-5	17	TRBV4-1	CASSPATGIISNQPQHF	TGCGCCAGCAGCCCAGCAACAGGGATTATAAGCAATCAGCCCCAGCATTTT
many	NA	TRBJ2-1	13	TRBV2	CASSEANGGEQFF	TGTGCCAGCAGTGAAGCGAATGGGGGTGAGCAGTTCTTC
once	TRBD1	TRBJ2-3	14	TRBV6-2/TRBV6-3	CASQIGQGKYTQYF	TGTGCCAGCCAAATCGGACAGGGGAAATATACGCAGTATTTT
many	NA	TRBJ2-1	13	TRBV7-2	CASSLALGGEQFF	TGTGCCAGCAGCTTAGCGTTGGGTGGTGAGCAGTTCTTC
many	NA	TRBJ2-7	15	TRBV6-2/TRBV6-3	CASSYGTGRTYEQYF	TGTGCCAGCAGTTACGGTACCGGGCGTACCTACGAGCAGTACTTC
many	TRBD1	TRBJ1-5	16	TRBV19	CASSGGQVYSNQPQHF	TGTGCCAGTAGTGGGGGACAGGTTTATAGCAATCAGCCCCAGCATTTT
many	TRBD1	TRBJ1-5	17	TRBV19	CASSIKTGVGSNQPQHF	TGTGCCAGCTCGATAAAGACAGGGGTAGGTAGCAATCAGCCCCAGCATTTT
NA	TRBD2	TRBJ2-1	14	TRBV2	CASRQREDYNEQFF	TGTGCCAGCAGGCAGCGGGAAGATTACAATGAGCAGTTCTTC
many	NA	TRBJ1-1	14	TRBV18	CASSPRGKGTEAFF	TGTGCCAGCTCACCAAGAGGGAAAGGCACTGAAGCTTTCTTT
many	NA	TRBJ1-3	15	TRBV10-3	CAISPVPGPGNTIYF	TGTGCCATCAGCCCGGTCCCAGGCCCTGGAAACACCATATATTTT
many	NA	TRBJ1-6	14	TRBV6-2/TRBV6-3	CASSYNRDNSPLHF	TGTGCCAGCAGTTACAACAGAGATAATTCACCCCTCCACTTT
NA	TRBD1	TRBJ1-2	19	TRBV5-1	CASSPAPGQGEGFNYGYTF	TGCGCCAGCAGCCCTGCCCCGGGACAGGGTGAGGGATTTAACTATGGCTACACCTTC
many	NA	TRBJ1-1	14	TRBV12-5	CASGLANRGTEAFF	TGTGCTAGTGGTTTGGCTAATCGGGGGACTGAAGCTTTCTTT
many	NA	TRBJ1-2	11	TRBV29-1	CSVGQDYGYTF	TGCAGCGTTGGCCAGGACTATGGCTACACCTTC
many	TRBD2	TRBJ2-1	14	TRBV27	CASSGGGTYNEQFF	TGTGCCAGCTCCGGGGGGGGTACCTACAATGAGCAGTTCTTC
many	NA	TRBJ2-3	12	TRBV19	CASSIWADTQYF	TGTGCCAGTAGTATTTGGGCAGATACGCAGTATTTT
many	TRBD1	TRBJ1-1	15	TRBV7-3	CASSLKTGGFTEAFF	TGTGCCAGCAGCTTAAAGACAGGGGGCTTCACTGAAGCTTTCTTT
many	NA	TRBJ1-1	12	TRBV27	CASRDPNTEAFF	TGTGCCAGCAGGGACCCGAACACTGAAGCTTTCTTT
many	TRBD2	TRBJ2-3	14	TRBV29-1	CSATSGSRVDTQYF	TGCAGCGCAACTAGCGGGTCTCGGGTTGATACGCAGTATTTT
many	TRBD1	TRBJ2-3	17	TRBV5-6	CASSLAYGQGAGDTQYF	TGTGCCAGCAGCTTGGCCTACGGACAGGGCGCGGGAGATACGCAGTATTTT
many	TRBD2	TRBJ2-5	15	TRBV10-3	CAIRRTSGGKETQYF	TGTGCCATCAGGAGGACTAGCGGGGGGAAAGAGACCCAGTACTTC
NA	NA	TRBJ1-2	12	TRBV30	CAWRHSGYGYTF	TGTGCCTGGAGGCACTCCGGGTATGGCTACACCTTC
NA	NA	TRBJ1-2	13	TRBV5-1	CASSLDSSYGYTF	TGCGCCAGCAGCTTGGACAGTTCCTATGGCTACACCTTC